This T cell receptor (beta chain) is from a study of circulating and synovial CD4+ cells in juvenile arthritis. A word on this clone: Its antigen is still unknown.

Points from the study as a whole: Bulk blood CD4 repertoires were more diverse than these. Traditional Vbeta family usage analysis missed the pathogenic-like versus bulk difference.

The CDR3 spans 15 residues. The germline gives CDR1 SNHLY, CDR2 FYNNEI. Trimming took 6 bases from V and 4 from J; bases not matched to a gene: 11. Assay: immunoSEQ multiplex PCR; the TCRdb copy retains only in-frame clones and omits some. In the table there are about 2,700 clones, 85% to 90% of which are singletons. Sequenced: HLA-DR+ CD4+ T cells from blood. The subset denotes: circulating pathogenic-like lymphocytes, sorted as HLA-DR+CD14-CD3+CD4+CD25low/- blood T cells. The rearrangement uses TRBV2 and TRBJ1-1; 7 nucleotides line up with TRBD1. The TCR comes from a human donor with juvenile idiopathic arthritis. The CDR3 DNA reads as TGTGCCAGCAGCCGCGAACAGGGGTCGGGCACTGAAGCTTTCTTT. Translated, it gives CASSREQGSGTEAFF.